This T cell receptor beta chain was observed in a study of monozygotic twins with cystic fibrosis (dated by TCRdb to about 2021). Some background on the complete study: Three micrograms of fragmented DNA went through approximately 16 PCR cycles to produce barcoded libraries. Data for three of the twin pairs had been reported previously in another context. Twins were ranked among approximately 1,100 cohort participants for weight-for-height and FEVPerc (FEV1 disease centile) on the day of blood sampling. To assess genetic influence on V and J gene usage, the study compared TCR beta repertoires within and across 16 monozygotic twin pairs with cystic fibrosis. The cohort comprised ten female and six male twin pairs aged roughly 2.0 to 40 years, median approximately 10 years, mostly children and adolescents. Overall study outcomes, separate from this receptor: The cohort was small, and no association was found between shared CDR3 numbers and age, concordance or disease severity. Simpson clonality was found to be generally low (median approximately 0.009), suggesting a naive-dominated repertoire, although higher clonality was observed in the most severely affected patients. Sharing of nucleotide-identical clonotypes was significantly greater within monozygotic CF twin pairs than between unrelated CF individuals (P = 0.000026, Mann-Whitney). In 13 of 16 pairs, V gene usage most closely resembled the co-twin's, and the same held for J usage in 8 of 16 pairs, a pattern suggesting genetic constraints.

Worth noting for this clone: Its antigen specificity is not known. Base qualities are not provided; no much larger clone lies one nucleotide away.

The twin pairs came from the European Cystic Fibrosis Twin and Sibling Study Cohort, a cohort that recruited patients from over a hundred CF clinics across 14 European countries. Both zygosity and CFTR genotype were checked in-house, and zygosity was tested with multiplex PCR across nine short tandem repeat loci. Peripheral blood was taken from each twin, and clinical parameters were recorded on the day of blood sampling. Phenol/chloroform extraction was used to isolate genomic DNA from peripheral blood cells, and the DNA was then kept in TE buffer at 4 degrees C. Cut back by 8 bases and 0 bases, the V and J ends lie 20 bases apart. Based on the germline V gene (reference sequence), the CDR1 and CDR2 sequences are LNHDA and SQIVND. The cysteine opens and the phenylalanine closes a CDR3 of 16 amino acids. Only the CDR3 part of the read is kept: 48 bases, read in frame from the first base. TCR beta CDR3 regions were amplified by multiplex PCR with the immunoSEQ immune profiling system according to the manufacturer's instructions. Sequencing was performed on an Illumina NextSeq system. The authors' pipeline ran thus. Sequence data were processed on the immunoSEQ Analyzer platform, and clonality was computed as the square root of Simpson's index of productive rearrangements. Jensen-Shannon distance served as the measure of similarity in V and J usage, while OLGA was used to compute CDR3 generation probabilities. The immuneACCESS database (August 2020) and VDJdb (December 2020) were searched for shared CDR3 sequences. TCRdb limited this immuneACCESS table to in-frame rearrangements with V and J called. A share of clones is missing; checked studies link under half to unresolved V genes, and the rest is unexplained. The V and J calls and the clone size are those of that table, but D and trimming were determined from the DNA. The sample contains 35,000 or so clones, approximately 87% of them found a single time. Roughly 1.5% of the sample rests with the top ten.

This TCR derives from a girl aged 2 to 9 with cystic fibrosis. Recombination joined TRBV19 with TRBJ2-7, with no confident D gene call. What was sequenced was blood. The sequenced DNA: TGTGCCAGTGCCAAAACCCACAGAATTAGCTCCTACGAGCAGTACTTC. Translated, it gives CASAKTHRISSYEQYF. With the portions outside the CDR3 filled from the reference TRBV19 and TRBJ2-7 genes, the complete variable region becomes DGGITQSPKYLFRKEGQNVTLSCEQNLNHDAMYWYRQDPGQGLRLIYYSQIVNDFQKGDIAEGYSVSREKKESFPLTVTSAQKNPTAFYLCASAKTHRISSYEQYFGPGTRLTVT.